These 26 T cell receptor beta chains share one sample of origin, sequenced in a study of blood T cell repertoires in COVID-19 (dated by TCRdb to about 2020). Receptors were amplified or captured by the immunoSEQ multiplex PCR assay. The source is immuneACCESS, and TCRdb retained only in-frame sequences with V and J called. Part of the clones is not carried over; for the studies checked, unresolved V genes explain less than half of this, and the remainder is unexplained. Here the sample has tens of thousands of clones; roughly 86% occur a single time. Around 2% of the sample is held by the ten biggest clonotypes. The sequencing input was peripheral blood. These receptors originate from a woman aged 60-75 years with acute or convalescent COVID-19.

The V and J genes are TRBV24-1 and TRBJ2-7; possibly TRBD2 for D (6 bases). The germline V gene encodes CDR1 KGHDR and CDR2 SFDVKD. The V end lost 8 bases, the J end lost 3 bases, and 16 bases lay between the germline ends. The CDR3 consists of 14 residues. In nucleotides, the CDR3 is TGTGCCACCACTGGACTACTGAAGGACTACGAGCAGTACTTC. This translates into CATTGLLKDYEQYF.

The V and J genes are TRBV28 and TRBJ1-1; D not resolved. CDR1 and CDR2 from the germline V gene are MDHEN and SYDVKM. This CDR3 has 15 amino acids. V lost 6 bases to trimming and J lost 4 bases, with 18 bases between them. CDR3 sequence: CASSLDPQASTEAFF. Written as DNA, the CDR3 is TGTGCCAGCAGCCTTGACCCTCAGGCGAGCACTGAAGCTTTCTTT.

This clone appeared a few times. This chain links TRBV6-2 or TRBV6-3 with TRBJ1-2, with TRBD1 as a possible D gene (6 bases). The CDR3 contains 17 residues. The V and J ends lost 2 bases and 6 bases respectively, with 22 bases between them. CDR1 and CDR2 (germline): MNHEY, SVGEGT. The CDR3: CASSYGPITDRPDGYTF. The CDR3 region has the DNA TGTGCCAGCAGTTACGGACCAATCACAGACAGGCCCGATGGCTACACCTTC.

The chain recombines TRBV19 with TRBJ1-2; TRBD1 aligns across 7 bases. Looked up from germline, CDR1 is LNHDA and CDR2 is SQIVND (reference sequence). The V gene end was trimmed by 7 bases and the J gene end by 8 bases; junction bases not matched to a gene: 13. CDR3 length equals 14 residues. The CDR3 loop is CASTTGQAVPGYTF. The CDR3, as DNA: TGTGCCAGTACCACCGGACAGGCGGTGCCGGGCTACACCTTC.

The chain carries TRBV27 and TRBJ2-5; no firm D call. Germline V lookup: CDR1 MNHEY, CDR2 SMNVEV (reference sequence). Trimming shortened V by 8 bases and J by 2 bases, and 15 bases separated the two germline ends. There are 14 residues in the CDR3. CDR3 in amino acids: CASRPLTAQETQYF. Here the CDR3 DNA reads TGTGCCAGCCGACCTCTTACAGCTCAAGAGACCCAGTACTTC.

This clone was detected once. The chain uses TRBV6-2 or TRBV6-3 and TRBJ1-1; TRBD1 matches at 10 bases. The germline CDR1 and CDR2 sequences are MNHEY and SVGEGT. This CDR3 comprises 16 residues. The V gene end was trimmed by 0 bases and the J gene end by 1 base; junction bases not matched to a gene: 2. CDR3 coding DNA: TGTGCCAGCAGTTACTCCGGACAGGGGGGGAACACTGAAGCTTTCTTT. Protein sequence: CASSYSGQGGNTEAFF.

The chain is built from TRBV5-6 and TRBJ1-2, with a tentative D call TRBD1 (6 bases). From germline, CDR1 is SGHDT and CDR2 YYEEEE. V lost 3 bases to trimming and J lost 8 bases, with 14 bases between them. CDR3 length: 13 residues. CDR3 protein: CASSSPDRTGYTF. CDR3 DNA sequence: TGTGCCAGCAGCTCTCCAGACAGGACAGGCTACACCTTC.

The chain couples TRBV18 to TRBJ1-6; no clear D. This CDR3 spans 15 amino acids. The V end was cut by 2 bases, the J end by 0 bases, with 5 bases between. Germline V CDR1 and CDR2: KGHSH, LQKENI. The DNA for the CDR3 is TGTGCCAGCTCACCATACAGCTCCTATAATTCACCCCTCCACTTT. Protein product: CASSPYSSYNSPLHF.

CDR3 nucleotides: TGCGCCAGCAGCTTGGATCCGAGGAACACTGAAGCTTTCTTT. Amino acids: CASSLDPRNTEAFF. The chain recombines TRBV5-1 with TRBJ1-1, with D hard to call. Trimming removed 0 bases from V and 1 base from J, with 7 bases in between. The CDR3 extends over 14 amino acids. From germline, CDR1 is SGHRS and CDR2 YFSETQ.

V and J are TRBV4-3 and TRBJ1-5, with 12 nucleotides matching TRBD1. V dropped 0 bases and J dropped 7; count of bases not matched to a gene: 7. The V gene's germline CDR1 is LGHNA and CDR2 YSLEER. The CDR3 extends over 17 amino acids. The CDR3 loop is CASSQDVGTGGGQPQHF. Here the CDR3 DNA reads TGCGCCAGCAGCCAAGATGTGGGGACAGGGGGCGGACAGCCCCAGCATTTT.

The chain uses TRBV6-2 or TRBV6-3 and TRBJ1-5; possible D gene TRBD1, 5 bases. Germline loops: CDR1 MNHEY, CDR2 SVGEGT. V was trimmed by 0 bases and J by 1 base, leaving 10 bases between them. The CDR3 runs to 16 residues. The CDR3 sequence: CASSYSAGMSNQPQHF. The CDR3, as DNA: TGTGCCAGCAGTTACTCTGCAGGGATGAGCAATCAGCCCCAGCATTTT.

The gene calls are TRBV6-5 and TRBJ2-6, with TRBD1 matching 8 bases. Germline lookup yields CDR1 MNHEY and CDR2 SVGAGI. V gave up 4 bases and J gave up 0 bases; unmatched junction bases: 2. This CDR3 has 16 amino acids. CDR3 in amino acids: CASSSTGASGANVLTF. CDR3 DNA sequence: TGTGCCAGCAGTTCGACAGGGGCCTCTGGGGCCAACGTCCTGACTTTC.

This sequence joins TRBV4-1 and TRBJ2-2, with 13 bases that match TRBD2. Germline V CDR1 and CDR2: MGHRA, YSYEKL. The ends lost 0 bases at V and 5 bases at J; junction bases unmatched: 9. This CDR3 spans 19 amino acids. The CDR3 DNA reads as TGCGCCAGCAGCCAAGATATAGGACTAGCGGGAGTTCGGACCGGGGAGCTGTTTTTT. It translates to CASSQDIGLAGVRTGELFF.

The chain employs TRBV9 and TRBJ2-1, with 8 bases identical to TRBD2. V was pared by 1 base and J by 6 bases, with 0 bases of the junction left unmatched. Germline CDR1 SGDLS, CDR2 YYNGEE. The length of the CDR3 is 13 residues. CDR3 sequence (DNA): TGTGCCAGCAGCGTAACTAGCGGCAATGAGCAGTTCTTC. It yields the protein CASSVTSGNEQFF.

This sequence joins TRBV3-1 (or the pseudogene TRBV3-2) and TRBJ1-2; D unclear. Germline loops: CDR1 LGHDT, CDR2 YNNKEL (reference sequence). The V gene lost 0 bases and the J gene lost 0 bases, with 14 bases spanning the gap. This CDR3 has 17 amino acids. CDR3 DNA sequence: TGTGCCAGCAGCCAAGAAGGTCTCAGGAGGTCTAACTATGGCTACACCTTC. Protein product: CASSQEGLRRSNYGYTF.

CDR3 nucleotides: TGTGCCAGCAGCAGAACTAGGGAATCGGCCTATGGCTACACCTTC. Protein sequence: CASSRTRESAYGYTF. The rearrangement uses TRBV5-4 and TRBJ1-2, with no clear D. Trimming cost V 4 bases and J 4 bases, with 17 bases left between them. In germline, CDR1 is SGHNT, CDR2 YYREEE (reference sequence). CDR3 size: 15 residues.

V is TRBV19 and J is TRBJ2-3; D gene unclear. The CDR3 spans 16 residues. Germline CDR1 LNHDA, CDR2 SQIVND (reference sequence). V lost 3 bases to trimming and J lost 5 bases, with 18 bases between them. The CDR3 sequence is CASSIIVFSPGDTQYF. The CDR3 bases are TGTGCCAGTAGTATTATCGTTTTCAGTCCGGGAGATACGCAGTATTTT.

The chain employs TRBV7-2 and TRBJ1-3, with TRBD1 matching 10 bases. Germline CDR1 and CDR2: SGHTA and FQGNSA. With V trimmed by 3 bases and J by 4 bases, 6 bases remained unmatched. CDR3 size: 16 residues. DNA of the CDR3: TGTGCCAGCAGCTTTGGGCCGGGACAGGGGGGAAACACCATATATTTT. It specifies CASSFGPGQGGNTIYF.

V and J are TRBV6-6 and TRBJ1-2; 7 bases line up with TRBD1. The V gene end was trimmed by 2 bases and the J gene end by 8 bases; junction bases not matched to a gene: 2. Germline V gene lookup returns CDR1 MNHNY and CDR2 SVGAGI (reference sequence). The CDR3 sequence is 12 residues long. This CDR3 is CASSYPQGGYTF. CDR3 nucleotides: TGTGCCAGCAGTTACCCACAGGGGGGCTACACCTTC.

This clone was seen a single time. The chain recombines TRBV5-1 with TRBJ2-5; 7 bases fit TRBD2. The CDR3 is 16 residues long. V lost 0 bases to trimming and J lost 2 bases; unmatched junction nucleotides: 7. CDR1 and CDR2 (germline): SGHRS, YFSETQ. The CDR3 DNA is TGCGCCAGCAGCTTGGGACTAGCTACTCATCAAGAGACCCAGTACTTC. Encoded protein: CASSLGLATHQETQYF.

This chain uses TRBV6-5 with TRBJ1-6; TRBD1 might be the D (6 bases). The V end lost 7 bases, the J end lost 8 bases, and 15 bases lay between the germline ends. In germline, CDR1 is MNHEY, CDR2 SVGAGI. The CDR3 sequence is 14 residues long. The CDR3 sequence is CASNTLEGDSPLHF. The CDR3, as DNA: TGTGCCAGCAATACACTAGAGGGGGATTCACCCCTCCACTTT.

This clone was counted once. The rearrangement uses TRBV18 and TRBJ1-4; 10 bases map to TRBD1. Germline V lookup: CDR1 KGHSH, CDR2 LQKENI. With V trimmed by 5 bases and J by 8 bases, 8 bases remained unmatched. The CDR3 spans 15 residues. The CDR3 DNA reads TGTGCCAGCTCATTGACAGGGACAGGGGAAGAAAAACTGTTTTTT. Protein: CASSLTGTGEEKLFF. Combining the CDR3 with reference TRBV18 and TRBJ1-4 gives the whole variable domain NAGVMQNPRHLVRRRGQEARLRCSPMKGHSHVYWYRQLPEEGLKFMVYLQKENIIDESGMPKERFSAEFPKEGPSILRIQQVVRGDSAAYFCASSLTGTGEEKLFFGSGTQLSVL.

This chain uses TRBV2 with TRBJ1-6; 7 nucleotides match TRBD1. Per germline, CDR1 SNHLY and CDR2 FYNNEI. CDR3 length: 13 amino acids. The junction had 9 bases not matched to a gene; V was cut back by 11 bases and J by 8 bases. The CDR3 nucleotides are TGTGCCGGTACCAGGGGGGCGGATTCACCCCTCCACTTT. Its translation: CAGTRGADSPLHF.

This clone was seen a handful of times. V gene TRBV28 combines with J gene TRBJ2-7, with TRBD1 matching 7 bases. The V gene end was trimmed by 5 bases and the J gene end by 0 bases; junction bases not matched to a gene: 13. CDR1 is MDHEN and CDR2 is SYDVKM in the germline V gene. The CDR3 is 17 residues long. CDR3 bases: TGTGCCAGCAGTAACCAAAGGGGGCGGGCTAACTCCTACGAGCAGTACTTC. It yields the protein CASSNQRGRANSYEQYF.

The chain recombines TRBV27 with TRBJ1-1, with no clear D. Trimming stripped 5 bases from V and 7 bases from J, with 11 bases between. The CDR3 spans 12 residues. Germline V lookup: CDR1 MNHEY, CDR2 SMNVEV (reference sequence). The CDR3 bases are TGTGCCAGCAGTCCAAAGACGGGTGAAGCTTTCTTT. Amino acid sequence: CASSPKTGEAFF.

The chain combines TRBV30 with TRBJ2-7; 15 bases are shared with TRBD2. The V gene's germline CDR1 is GTSNPN and CDR2 SVGIG (reference sequence). V gave up 1 base and J gave up 9 bases; unmatched junction bases: 10. CDR3 size: 16 residues. CDR3 region: CAWSAAGTSGRRLQYF. The CDR3 DNA is TGTGCCTGGAGTGCCGCGGGGACTAGCGGGAGGAGGCTGCAGTACTTC.